These 8 T cell receptor beta chains share one sample of origin, sequenced in a study of T cells expressing NK-cell markers. TCRdb re-called the 5' RACE reads and gives one entry per CDR3 protein, without DNA. This repertoire includes about 170,000 distinct CDR3 sequences. The sequencing sample was made of blood T cells: a sorted CD56 or NKG2C T cell subset, CD4+ or CD8+ T cells, or bulk PBMC T cells (not recorded which). Every receptor here comes from a man aged 18 to 69 in good health.

The CDR3 loop reads CASSSDSGGGANEKLFF. The V and J genes are TRBV7-9 and TRBJ1-4. This CDR3 is built from 17 residues. The germline V gene encodes CDR1 SEHNR and CDR2 FQNEAQ (reference sequence). The full variable domain, its missing parts supplied by reference TRBV7-9 and TRBJ1-4, is DTGVSQNPRHKITKRGQNVTFRCDPISEHNRLYWYRQTLGQGPEFLTYFQNEAQLEKSRLLSDRFSAERPKGSFSTLEIQRTEQGDSAMYLCASSSDSGGGANEKLFFGSGTQLSVL.

This chain links TRBV29-1 with TRBJ2-2; the TCRdb call, TRBD2, lacks DNA for checking. The V gene's germline CDR1 is SQVTM and CDR2 ANQGSEA. CDR3 length equals 15 residues. The CDR3 spells CSVDPSGMNTGELFF.

J is TRBJ2-7 and V is TRBV4-2. The germline V gene has CDR1 LGHNA and CDR2 YNFKEQ. CDR3 length equals 14 residues. The CDR3 here is CASSQQSVRYEQYF.

The genes are TRBV14 and TRBJ1-2; the TCRdb D gene call, TRBD1, has no DNA to confirm it. Germline V gene lookup returns CDR1 SGHDN and CDR2 FVKESK. This CDR3 comprises 13 residues. CDR3: CASSQRGSYGYTF.

The V gene is TRBV4-2, the J gene TRBJ1-1; as DNA is missing, the TRBD1 call by TCRdb cannot be tested. The germline CDR1 and CDR2 sequences are LGHNA and YNFKEQ. The CDR3 has 16 amino acids. The CDR3: CASSPTGSDMNTEAFF.

The chain is built from TRBV11-1 and TRBJ2-1; TCRdb proposes TRBD1, but this gene call is untestable without DNA. Germline V gives CDR1 SGHAT, CDR2 FQDESV (reference sequence). This CDR3 is 14 amino acids long. The CDR3 region is CASSFTGGNNEQFF.

The gene calls are TRBV19 and TRBJ1-5. This CDR3 contains 13 residues. Germline V CDR1 and CDR2: LNHDA, SQIVND (reference sequence). The CDR3 sequence: CASSMGSRQPQHF.

The V gene is TRBV28, the J gene TRBJ2-1; TCRdb picks TRBD1, but there is no DNA to check that call. This CDR3 contains 15 residues. Germline-derived CDR1 and CDR2 are MDHEN and SYDVKM. CDR3: CASRKGTPSYNEQFF.